This TCR beta chain was sequenced in a study of blood T cell repertoires in COVID-19. For the study at large: The United States, Italy and Spain were the sources of the acute and convalescent COVID-19 samples.

Germline-derived CDR1 and CDR2 are MDHEN and SYDVKM. Trimming took 3 bases from V and 3 from J; bases not matched to a gene: 3. This CDR3 is built from 15 residues. Methods used by the authors: Amplifying reference gene primers gave estimates of nucleated cell counts. Some clones are missing from TCRdb's copy, which holds only in-frame ones; the method was immunoSEQ multiplex PCR. V and J calls and clone size are given by that table; D and trimming were obtained from the DNA. The sample includes 30,000 to 50,000 clones, roughly nine tenths of them seen just once. The rearrangement joins TRBV28 to TRBJ2-7; 12 bases match TRBD2. The clonotype was recovered from a woman aged 30 to 39 in a cohort sampled during active COVID-19. The sequenced sample was peripheral blood. CDR3 residues: CASSLTSGGFYEQYF. CDR3 coding DNA: TGTGCCAGCAGTTTGACTAGCGGGGGTTTCTACGAGCAGTACTTC.